Following are 18 T cell receptor beta chains from one sample sequenced in a study of immune evolution from preneoplasia to lung adenocarcinoma. Sequencing used immunoSEQ multiplex PCR; TCRdb keeps in-frame clones, though not all of them. The data show about 26,000 clones, 74% seen once. The sample consisted of FFPE invasive lung adenocarcinoma tissue. Receptors were obtained from a person aged 55 to 75 with invasive lung adenocarcinoma. Some clones in this sample may be carry-over from other donors' samples.

The chain has TRBV2 and TRBJ1-1; TRBD1 might be the D (5 bases). Germline V CDR1 and CDR2: SNHLY, FYNNEI. CDR3 length: 13 amino acids. V lost 2 bases, J lost 5 bases, and 9 bases lay in between. The CDR3 sequence is CASSEIGGTEAFF. In DNA form, the CDR3 reads TGTGCCAGCAGTGAAATCGGGGGAACTGAAGCTTTCTTT.

V and J are TRBV6-4 and TRBJ2-3; D is possibly TRBD2 (6 bases). This CDR3 comprises 14 residues. Germline V gene sequence: CDR1 MRHNA, CDR2 SNTAGT. Trimming removed 3 bases from V and 3 bases from J, with 10 bases in between. This CDR3 is CASSELAGTDTQYF. The CDR3 nucleotides are TGTGCCAGCAGTGAGTTGGCGGGAACAGATACGCAGTATTTT.

The gene calls are TRBV12-5 and TRBJ1-5; D is possibly TRBD1 (6 bases). V gave up 8 bases and J gave up 3 bases, with 11 bases separating them. The CDR3 extends over 13 amino acids. Per germline, CDR1 LGHNT and CDR2 FRNRAP. The CDR3 here is CASTGSLNQPQHF. CDR3 DNA: TGTGCTAGTACAGGGTCGCTCAATCAGCCCCAGCATTTT.

Only one count was recorded for this clone. The V and J genes are TRBV19 and TRBJ1-3, with TRBD1 as a possible D gene (5 bases). The CDR3 loop spans 14 amino acids. Per the germline V gene, CDR1 is LNHDA and CDR2 is SQIVND (reference sequence). Trimming stripped 1 base from V and 2 bases from J, with 6 bases between. CDR3 nucleotides: TGTGCCAGTAGTATAGGGACACCTGGAAACACCATATATTTT. Translating gives CASSIGTPGNTIYF.

This chain uses TRBV11-2 with TRBJ1-1, with TRBD1 matching over 9 bases. Germline V gene data show CDR1 as SGHAT and CDR2 as FQNNGV. This CDR3 spans 14 amino acids. V lost 3 bases and J lost 4; bases outside the gene matches: 3. CDR3 DNA: TGTGCCAGCAGCTTTACACAGGGGGCCACTGAAGCTTTCTTT. Translation: CASSFTQGATEAFF.

The chain links TRBV10-2 to TRBJ2-3; tentative D call: TRBD1 (5 bases). V dropped 4 bases and J dropped 7 bases, with 9 bases sitting between them. CDR1 and CDR2 (germline): WSHSY, SAAADI. The CDR3 totals 12 residues. This CDR3 is CASSVDRYTQYF. The CDR3 bases are TGCGCCAGCAGTGTCGACAGATATACGCAGTATTTT.

The chain is built from TRBV5-4 and TRBJ2-7, with D perhaps TRBD1 (6 bases). The CDR3 is 15 residues long. V shed 4 bases and J shed 4 bases, with 18 bases lying between them. Germline CDR1 is SGHNT and CDR2 is YYREEE (reference sequence). CDR3 amino acids: CASSPAGRGLYEQYF. The CDR3 DNA reads TGTGCCAGCAGCCCCGCCGGCAGGGGCCTGTACGAGCAGTACTTC.

This clone showed up just once. This sequence joins TRBV28 and TRBJ2-7; D call uncertain. CDR3 length: 12 residues. V dropped 2 bases and J dropped 6 bases, with 8 bases sitting between them. Germline lookup yields CDR1 MDHEN and CDR2 SYDVKM. This CDR3 is CASSLVLSEQYF. CDR3 sequence (DNA): TGTGCCAGCAGTTTAGTTCTGTCCGAGCAGTACTTC.

CDR3 DNA: TGTGCCAGCAGCCCTGGGCGGGGACTGGGACAAGATACGCAGTATTTT. Translating it yields CASSPGRGLGQDTQYF. V and J are TRBV7-8 and TRBJ2-3; the D call may be TRBD1 or TRBD2 (6 bases each). From germline, CDR1 is SGHVS and CDR2 FQNEAQ. The CDR3 sequence is 16 residues long. V was cut by 5 bases and J by 5 bases, with 20 bases left in between.

V and J are TRBV4-1 and TRBJ2-7; D could derive from TRBD1 or TRBD2 (5 bases each). Trimming removed 1 base from V and 3 bases from J, with 13 bases in between. Per the germline V gene, CDR1 is MGHRA and CDR2 is YSYEKL. There are 15 residues in the CDR3. CDR3: CASSQVEGSDYEQYF. In nucleotides, the CDR3 is TGCGCCAGCAGCCAAGTTGAGGGGTCTGACTACGAGCAGTACTTC.

The rearrangement uses TRBV5-1 and TRBJ1-1; no reliable D call. The V and J ends lost 4 bases and 1 base respectively, with 11 bases between them. CDR3 length: 14 amino acids. In germline, CDR1 is SGHRS, CDR2 YFSETQ. This chain's CDR3 is CASSQRGRNTEAFF. CDR3 nucleotide sequence: TGCGCCAGCAGCCAACGAGGGAGGAACACTGAAGCTTTCTTT.

The chain has TRBV29-1 and TRBJ2-5, with TRBD1 matching 8 bases. The CDR3 covers 13 residues. Germline values: CDR1 SQVTM, CDR2 ANQGSEA. The junction had 9 bases not matched to a gene; V was cut back by 5 bases and J by 7 bases. CDR3 DNA sequence: TGCAGCGTTAGGACAGGGTCTAGTGGGACCCAGTACTTC. It codes for CSVRTGSSGTQYF.

This chain links TRBV28 with TRBJ1-1; 10 bases agree with TRBD1. The CDR3 contains 15 residues. The J segment lost 4 bases and the V segment lost 2 bases, leaving 4 bases of the junction unmatched. Germline V gene lookup returns CDR1 MDHEN and CDR2 SYDVKM. CDR3 sequence: CASSLDWTGGTEAFF. The CDR3 DNA is TGTGCCAGCAGTTTAGATTGGACAGGGGGCACTGAAGCTTTCTTT.

This clone came up a few times. In DNA, the CDR3 is TGTGCCAGCAGCTTAGGCCCGGGACTAGCGGGAGAAGAGCAGTTCTTC. It translates to CASSLGPGLAGEEQFF. The chain couples TRBV7-2 to TRBJ2-1, with 14 bases matching TRBD2. V was clipped by 1 base and J by 10 bases; unmatched bases: 6. The CDR3 is 16 amino acids. In germline, CDR1 is SGHTA, CDR2 FQGNSA. Filled out from reference TRBV7-2 and TRBJ2-1, the complete variable domain reads GAGVSQSPSNKVTEKGKDVELRCDPISGHTALYWYRQSLGQGLEFLIYFQGNSAPDKSGLPSDRFSAERTGGSVSTLTIQRTQQEDSAVYLCASSLGPGLAGEEQFFGPGTRLTVL.

The chain combines TRBV6-1 with TRBJ2-3; TRBD1 is a possible D gene (6 bases). V lost 4 bases and J lost 3, with 8 bases in between. The CDR3 totals 13 residues. Looked up from germline, CDR1 is MNHNS and CDR2 is SASEGT. The CDR3 sequence is CASSGTETDTQYF. Written as DNA, the CDR3 is TGTGCCAGCAGTGGGACAGAGACAGATACGCAGTATTTT.

This clone showed up just a few times. The chain recombines TRBV11-2 with TRBJ1-2; D may be TRBD1 (6 bases). The V gene lost 2 bases and the J gene lost 7 bases, with 17 bases spanning the gap. The germline CDR1 and CDR2 sequences are SGHAT and FQNNGV. The CDR3 contains 15 residues. CDR3 sequence: CASSLNSQGSTGYTF. The CDR3 bases are TGTGCCAGCAGCTTAAATTCACAGGGCTCTACTGGCTACACCTTC.

V is TRBV5-6 and J is TRBJ2-3; D could derive from TRBD1 or TRBD2 (5 bases each). Germline lookup yields CDR1 SGHDT and CDR2 YYEEEE. The CDR3 has 15 residues. The ends were cut back, 4 bases at V and 1 base at J, with 13 bases in the middle. The CDR3 nucleotides are TGTGCCAGCAGCCCGTGGGACCGCCGCACAGATACGCAGTATTTT. This gives the protein CASSPWDRRTDTQYF.

This chain connects TRBV29-1 to TRBJ2-5; D possibly uses TRBD1 or TRBD2 (6 bases each). Germline CDR1 reads SQVTM; CDR2 reads ANQGSEA. The CDR3 is 14 residues long. V dropped 5 bases and J dropped 5 bases, with 18 bases sitting between them. For the CDR3, the DNA is TGCAGCGTTCGGCCTACGGGGGCGCGGGAGACCCAGTACTTC. Residues: CSVRPTGARETQYF.